The clone carrying this T cell receptor (beta chain) occurred many times. What it recognizes is unknown. The data were taken from a study of blood T cells in healthy people across ages. This CDR3 has 15 amino acids. Germline-derived CDR1 and CDR2 are MNHNY and SVGAGI (reference sequence). The ends were cut back, 2 bases at V and 5 bases at J, with 12 bases in the middle. Overall study findings and caveats: Per million T cells, TCR beta diversity dropped about linearly as age rose.

A sample-barcoded 5' primer and a J-beta primer mix were used in a second PCR of roughly 7 to 11 cycles. Every cDNA was tagged by a template-switch adaptor with 12 random nucleotides. Each CDR3 protein is one row after TCRdb ran MiXCR on the 5' RACE reads. The sample records hundreds of thousands of distinct CDR3 sequences, around 21% being singletons. This clonotype was sampled from a man in his 70s in good health. Sequenced: blood. This chain links TRBV6-6 with TRBJ2-2, with no clear D. CDR3 residues: CASSYPIGGTGELFF. The CDR3 DNA follows: TGTGCCAGCAGTTACCCGATCGGTGGTACCGGGGAGCTGTTTTTT.